A single sample is the source of the 13 T cell receptor beta chains below, sequenced in a study of molecular identifiers for immune sequencing clone quantification. TCRdb ran MiXCR on the PCR reads and lists one entry per CDR3 protein. The sample contains 490,000 or so distinct CDR3 sequences, around 21% of which appear only once. Sequencing was carried out using naive CD8+ T cells from blood, with Jurkat cell RNA spiked in. The subset denotes: FACS-sorted CD8+CD4-CCR7+CD45RA+ naive T cells. Receptors were obtained from a human donor in good health. Some libraries in this study had Jurkat cell RNA spiked in.

This clonotype came up a few times. V is TRBV6-5 and J is TRBJ2-6, with D unresolved. From germline, CDR1 is MNHEY and CDR2 SVGAGI. V was pared by 4 bases and J by 0 bases, with 10 bases between. The CDR3 has 16 amino acids. The CDR3 spells CASSFRTDSGANVLTF. CDR3 bases: TGTGCCAGCAGTTTCAGGACGGACTCTGGGGCCAACGTCCTGACTTTC.

Remarks on this clonotype: Since a much larger clone is just one base distant, this may be a read error. The V call is TRBV2, the J call TRBJ1-5; D gene unclear. Germline CDR1 and CDR2: SNHLY and FYNNEI. This CDR3 spans 17 amino acids. The CDR3 DNA follows: TGTGCCAGCAATGAATTTTTGGACTTAACAAGCAATCAGCCCCAGCATTTT. Translation gives CASNEFLDLTSNQPQHF.

In the case of this clonotype: The CDR3 carries no conserved terminal phenylalanine or tryptophan, so it likely arises from a read error. This rearrangement joins TRBV19 to TRBJ2-7, with D uncertain. Germline values: CDR1 LNHDA, CDR2 SQIVND (reference sequence). This CDR3 has 14 residues. The V and J ends lost 3 bases and 6 bases respectively, with 15 bases between them. The CDR3 sequence: CASSMVTNPTEQYY. CDR3 nucleotide sequence: TGTGCCAGTAGTATGGTCACAAATCCTACCGAGCAGTACTAC.

This clonotype was picked up many times. The chain uses TRBV4-1 and TRBJ1-3; a weak D match, TRBD1 (6 bases). In germline, CDR1 is MGHRA, CDR2 YSYEKL. The CDR3 loop spans 13 amino acids. The V end lost 4 bases, the J end lost 4 bases, and 8 bases lay between the germline ends. Here the CDR3 DNA reads TGCGCCAGCAGCCTCGGACAGGGAAACACCATATATTTT. Translation: CASSLGQGNTIYF.

Many counts were recorded for this clonotype. The CDR3 DNA sequence: TGCAGCGCTTCTGATTGGAGGGAGAGCACTGAAGCTTTCTTT. Translating it yields CSASDWRESTEAFF. The gene calls are TRBV29-1 and TRBJ1-1; D ambiguous. V lost 7 bases to trimming and J lost 4 bases, with 19 bases between them. The CDR3 runs to 14 residues. Germline CDR1 and CDR2: SQVTM and ANQGSEA.

This clonotype appeared many times. The chain joins TRBV12-3 or TRBV12-4 to TRBJ1-1, with D hard to call. V lost 5 bases to trimming and J lost 6 bases, with 10 bases between them. CDR3 size: 12 residues. The CDR3 DNA follows: TGTGCCAGCAGTGCTCCCGCCCCTGAAGCTTTCTTT. Amino acid sequence: CASSAPAPEAFF.

As regards this clonotype: This sequence may be a read error, since a much larger clone differs from it by one base. The chain is built from TRBV4-1 and TRBJ2-1; possibly TRBD1 for D (6 bases). The CDR3 length is 16 residues. Trimming cost V 2 bases and J 0 bases, with 11 bases left between them. Germline V gene data show CDR1 as MGHRA and CDR2 as YSYEKL. CDR3 amino acids: CASSQIWGPSYNEQFF. The CDR3 DNA reads as TGCGCCAGCAGCCAAATATGGGGGCCCTCCTACAATGAGCAGTTCTTC.

This clonotype was seen many times. V gene TRBV29-1 combines with J gene TRBJ1-1; TRBD1 agrees at 7 bases. Unmatched junction bases numbered 13, after V lost 3 bases and J lost 0 bases. The CDR3 is made up of 17 amino acids. Germline CDR1 and CDR2: SQVTM and ANQGSEA. CDR3 DNA sequence: TGCAGCGTTGACCCAGGGGGAGTGGGTGCAATGAACACTGAAGCTTTCTTT. Amino acid sequence: CSVDPGGVGAMNTEAFF.

This clonotype was counted at least ten times. The V call is TRBV5-1, the J call TRBJ2-5; the match to TRBD2 covers 12 bases. Losses at the gene ends were 8 bases for V and 3 bases for J; bases not matched to a gene: 8. The germline V gene encodes CDR1 SGHRS and CDR2 YFSETQ. The CDR3 covers 15 residues. CDR3 sequence: CASRMTSGGKETQYF. As DNA, the CDR3 is TGCGCCAGTAGGATGACTAGCGGGGGAAAAGAGACCCAGTACTTC.

This clonotype was seen a few times. The V gene is TRBV13, the J gene TRBJ1-1; D is unresolved. With 4 bases removed from V and 1 base from J, the gap between germline ends came to 7 bases. The CDR3 has 13 amino acids. From germline, CDR1 is PRHDT and CDR2 FYEKMQ (reference sequence). The CDR3 reads CASSSSQNTEAFF. CDR3 sequence (DNA): TGTGCCAGCAGCTCATCGCAGAACACTGAAGCTTTCTTT.

This clonotype was recorded at least ten times. The CDR3: CASSEGLAKNIQYF. CDR3 nucleotide sequence: TGTGCCAGCAGTGAGGGGTTAGCCAAAAACATTCAGTACTTC. The chain couples TRBV2 to TRBJ2-4; D remains ambiguous. Per germline, CDR1 SNHLY and CDR2 FYNNEI. Between the trimmed V and J ends, which lost 3 bases and 0 bases, there was a span of 6 bases. The CDR3 sequence is 14 residues long.

This clonotype was picked up many times. The CDR3 coding sequence is TGCAGCGTTGTCTGGGGAGCTGGGGCCAACGTCCTGACTTTC. Its protein is CSVVWGAGANVLTF. V gene TRBV29-1 combines with J gene TRBJ2-6, with D possibly TRBD2 on 5 matching bases. Germline values: CDR1 SQVTM, CDR2 ANQGSEA. With 4 bases removed from V and 2 bases from J, the gap between germline ends came to 9 bases. The CDR3 contains 14 residues.

The gene calls are TRBV7-8 and TRBJ2-1; D not resolved. V lost 5 bases and J 2 bases, leaving 10 bases between the germline ends. Per germline, CDR1 SGHVS and CDR2 FQNEAQ. The CDR3 consists of 14 residues. The CDR3 nucleotides read TGTGCCAGCAGCAAGCGTCCAACCTACAATGAGCAGTTCTTC. This encodes CASSKRPTYNEQFF.